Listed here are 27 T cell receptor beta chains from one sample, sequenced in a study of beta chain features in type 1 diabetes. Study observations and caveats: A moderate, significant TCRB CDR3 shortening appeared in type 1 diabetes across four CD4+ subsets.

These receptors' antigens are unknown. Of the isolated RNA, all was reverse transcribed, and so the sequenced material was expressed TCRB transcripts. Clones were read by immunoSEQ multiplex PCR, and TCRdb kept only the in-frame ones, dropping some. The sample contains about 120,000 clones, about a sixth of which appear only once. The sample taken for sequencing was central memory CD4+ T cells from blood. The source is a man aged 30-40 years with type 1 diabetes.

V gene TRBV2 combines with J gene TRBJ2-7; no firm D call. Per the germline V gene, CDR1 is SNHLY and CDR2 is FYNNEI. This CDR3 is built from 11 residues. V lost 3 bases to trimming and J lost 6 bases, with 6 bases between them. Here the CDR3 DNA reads TGTGCCAGCAGTGAGCGTAGCGAGCAGTACTTC. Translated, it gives CASSERSEQYF.

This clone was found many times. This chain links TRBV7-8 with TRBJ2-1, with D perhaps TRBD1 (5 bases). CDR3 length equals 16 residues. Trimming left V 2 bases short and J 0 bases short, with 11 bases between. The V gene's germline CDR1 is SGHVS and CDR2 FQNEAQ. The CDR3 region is CASSLYRFSSYNEQFF. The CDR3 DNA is TGTGCCAGCAGCTTATACAGGTTTTCCTCCTACAATGAGCAGTTCTTC. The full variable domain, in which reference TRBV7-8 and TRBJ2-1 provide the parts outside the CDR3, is GAGVSQSPRYKVAKRGQDVALRCDPISGHVSLFWYQQALGQGPEFLTYFQNEAQLDKSGLPSDRFFAERPEGSVSTLKIQRTQQEDSAVYLCASSLYRFSSYNEQFFGPGTRLTVL.

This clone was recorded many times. CDR3 in DNA: TGTGCCAGCAGCCGATCAGGGAAGGCCGGGGAGCTGTTTTTT. Amino acid sequence: CASSRSGKAGELFF. The chain recombines TRBV6-6 with TRBJ2-2; D perhaps matches TRBD1 (5 bases). The V end was cut by 6 bases, the J end by 6 bases, with 14 bases between. Germline CDR1 and CDR2: MNHNY and SVGAGI (reference sequence). The CDR3 is made up of 14 amino acids.

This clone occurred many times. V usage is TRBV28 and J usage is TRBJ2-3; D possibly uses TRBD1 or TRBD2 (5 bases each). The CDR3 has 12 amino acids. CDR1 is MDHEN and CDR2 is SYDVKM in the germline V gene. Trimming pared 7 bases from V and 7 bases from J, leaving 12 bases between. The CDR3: CASNARDHTQYF. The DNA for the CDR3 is TGTGCCAGCAACGCCCGGGACCATACGCAGTATTTT.

CDR3 sequence (DNA): TGTGCCATCAGTGAGTCGACTAGTAACAACACCTTC. This encodes CAISESTSNNTF. The rearrangement joins TRBV10-3 to TRBJ1-2, with D uncertain. The CDR3 consists of 12 residues. Germline V gene lookup returns CDR1 ENHRY and CDR2 SYGVKD. Trimming stripped 0 bases from V and 12 bases from J, with 11 bases between.

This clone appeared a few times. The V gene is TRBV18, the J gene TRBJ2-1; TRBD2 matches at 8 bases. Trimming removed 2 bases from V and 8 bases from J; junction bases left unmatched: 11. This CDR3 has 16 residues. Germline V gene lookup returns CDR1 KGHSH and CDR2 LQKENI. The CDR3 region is CASSPMSGGGIDEQFF. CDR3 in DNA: TGTGCCAGCTCACCAATGAGCGGGGGCGGCATAGATGAGCAGTTCTTC. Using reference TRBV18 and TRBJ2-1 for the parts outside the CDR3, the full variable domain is NAGVMQNPRHLVRRRGQEARLRCSPMKGHSHVYWYRQLPEEGLKFMVYLQKENIIDESGMPKERFSAEFPKEGPSILRIQQVVRGDSAAYFCASSPMSGGGIDEQFFGPGTRLTVL.

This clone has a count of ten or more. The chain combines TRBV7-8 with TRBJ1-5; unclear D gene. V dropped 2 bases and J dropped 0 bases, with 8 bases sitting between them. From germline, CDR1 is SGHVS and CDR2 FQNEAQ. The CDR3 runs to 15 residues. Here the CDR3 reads CASSLTGNSNQPQHF. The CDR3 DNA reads TGTGCCAGCAGCTTAACCGGAAATAGCAATCAGCCCCAGCATTTT.

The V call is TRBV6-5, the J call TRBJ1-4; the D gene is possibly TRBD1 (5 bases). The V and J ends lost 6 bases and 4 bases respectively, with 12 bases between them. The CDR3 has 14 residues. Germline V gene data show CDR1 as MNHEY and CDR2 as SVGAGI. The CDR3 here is CASSQGLLNEKLFF. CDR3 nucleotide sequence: TGTGCCAGCAGCCAGGGACTGCTTAATGAAAAACTGTTTTTT.

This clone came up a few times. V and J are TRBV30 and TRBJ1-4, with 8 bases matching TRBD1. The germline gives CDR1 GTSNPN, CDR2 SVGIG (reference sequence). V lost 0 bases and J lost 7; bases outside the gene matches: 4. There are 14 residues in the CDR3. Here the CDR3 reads CAWSVQGGSEKLFF. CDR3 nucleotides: TGTGCCTGGAGTGTACAGGGGGGGTCTGAAAAACTGTTTTTT.

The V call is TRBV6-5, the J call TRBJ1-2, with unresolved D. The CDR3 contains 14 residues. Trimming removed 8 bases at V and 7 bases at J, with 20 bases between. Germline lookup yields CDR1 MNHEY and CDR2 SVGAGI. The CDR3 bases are TGTGCCAGCGCTATAGCGCAGAGGGTATCTGGCTACACCTTC. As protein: CASAIAQRVSGYTF.

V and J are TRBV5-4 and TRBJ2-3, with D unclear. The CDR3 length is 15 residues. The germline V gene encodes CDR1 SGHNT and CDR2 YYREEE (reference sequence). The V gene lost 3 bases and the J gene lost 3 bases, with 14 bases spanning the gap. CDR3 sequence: CASSSWDTETDTQYF. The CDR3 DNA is TGTGCCAGCAGCTCATGGGATACAGAAACAGATACGCAGTATTTT.

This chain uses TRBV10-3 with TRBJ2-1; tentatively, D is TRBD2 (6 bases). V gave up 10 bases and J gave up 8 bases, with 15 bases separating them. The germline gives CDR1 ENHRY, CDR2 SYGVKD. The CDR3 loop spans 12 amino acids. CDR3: CATRTIDDEQFF. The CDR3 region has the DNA TGTGCCACCAGGACTATCGACGATGAGCAGTTCTTC.

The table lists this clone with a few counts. CDR3 sequence reads: CAISNLAASTDTQYF. The CDR3 DNA sequence: TGTGCCATCAGTAACCTAGCGGCTAGCACAGATACGCAGTATTTT. This chain links TRBV10-3 with TRBJ2-3; 7 positions agree with TRBD2. V lost 5 bases to trimming and J lost 0 bases; unmatched junction nucleotides: 5. The length of the CDR3 is 15 residues. Germline CDR1 and CDR2: ENHRY and SYGVKD.

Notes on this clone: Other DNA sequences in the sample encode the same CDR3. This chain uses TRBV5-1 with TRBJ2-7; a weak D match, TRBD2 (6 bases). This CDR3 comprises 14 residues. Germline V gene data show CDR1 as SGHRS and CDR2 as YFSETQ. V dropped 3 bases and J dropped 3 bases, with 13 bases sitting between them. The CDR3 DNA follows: TGCGCCAGCAGCTCCGGGACTGCTATCTACGAGCAGTACTTC. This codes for CASSSGTAIYEQYF. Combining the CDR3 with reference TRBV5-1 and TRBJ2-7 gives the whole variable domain KAGVTQTPRYLIKTRGQQVTLSCSPISGHRSVSWYQQTPGQGLQFLFEYFSETQRNKGNFPGRFSGRQFSNSRSEMNVSTLELGDSALYLCASSSGTAIYEQYFGPGTRLTVT.

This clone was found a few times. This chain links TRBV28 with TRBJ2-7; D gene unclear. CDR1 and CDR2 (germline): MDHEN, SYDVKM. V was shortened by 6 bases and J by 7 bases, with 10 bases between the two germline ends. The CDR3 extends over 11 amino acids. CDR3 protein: CASRGIEEQYF. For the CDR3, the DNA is TGTGCCAGCAGAGGGATAGAAGAGCAGTACTTC. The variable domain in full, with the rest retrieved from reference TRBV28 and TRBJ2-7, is DVKVTQSSRYLVKRTGEKVFLECVQDMDHENMFWYRQDPGLGLRLIYFSYDVKMKEKGDIPEGYSVSREKKERFSLILESASTNQTSMYLCASRGIEEQYFGPGTRLTVT.

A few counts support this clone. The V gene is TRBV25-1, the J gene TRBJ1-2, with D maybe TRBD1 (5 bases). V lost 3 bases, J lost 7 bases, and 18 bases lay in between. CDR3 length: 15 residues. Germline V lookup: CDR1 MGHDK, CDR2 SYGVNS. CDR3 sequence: CASSDIGQGSGGYTF. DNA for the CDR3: TGTGCCAGCAGTGATATAGGGCAGGGTTCCGGTGGCTACACCTTC.

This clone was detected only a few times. The CDR3 DNA reads as TGTGCCAGCAGCTTGGGGCCGGGACAGGGGGCTCCACAGCCCCAGCATTTT. Amino acids: CASSLGPGQGAPQPQHF. V is TRBV5-6 and J is TRBJ1-5, with 12 bases aligning to TRBD1. This CDR3 is built from 17 residues. J lost 7 bases, V lost 0 bases, and 8 bases had no gene match. Germline lookup yields CDR1 SGHDT and CDR2 YYEEEE.

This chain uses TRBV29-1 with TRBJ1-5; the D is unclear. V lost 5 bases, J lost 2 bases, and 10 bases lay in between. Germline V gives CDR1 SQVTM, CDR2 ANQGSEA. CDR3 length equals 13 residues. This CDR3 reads CSVLVDGNQPQHF. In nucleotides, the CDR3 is TGCAGCGTTCTAGTGGATGGCAATCAGCCCCAGCATTTT.

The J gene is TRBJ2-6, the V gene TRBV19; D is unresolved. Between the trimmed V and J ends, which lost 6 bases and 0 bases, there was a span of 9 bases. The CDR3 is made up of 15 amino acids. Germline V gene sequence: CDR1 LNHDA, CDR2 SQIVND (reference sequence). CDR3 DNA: TGTGCCAGTAGCGGGCAGACCTCTGGGGCCAACGTCCTGACTTTC. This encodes CASSGQTSGANVLTF. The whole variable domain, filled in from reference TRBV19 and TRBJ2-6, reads DGGITQSPKYLFRKEGQNVTLSCEQNLNHDAMYWYRQDPGQGLRLIYYSQIVNDFQKGDIAEGYSVSREKKESFPLTVTSAQKNPTAFYLCASSGQTSGANVLTFGAGSRLTVL.

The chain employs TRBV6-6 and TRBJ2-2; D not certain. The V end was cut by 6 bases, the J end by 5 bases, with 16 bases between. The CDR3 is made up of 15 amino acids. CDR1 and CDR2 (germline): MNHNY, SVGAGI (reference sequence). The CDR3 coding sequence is TGTGCCAGCAGCCCTCAAGAAGGCTGGACCGGGGAGCTGTTTTTT. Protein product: CASSPQEGWTGELFF.

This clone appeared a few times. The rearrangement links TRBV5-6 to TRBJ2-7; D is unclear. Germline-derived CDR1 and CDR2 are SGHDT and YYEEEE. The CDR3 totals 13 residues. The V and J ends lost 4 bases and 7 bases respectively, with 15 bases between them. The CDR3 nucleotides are TGTGCCAGCAGCCCGTCCGGTCTAAGTGAGCAGTACTTC. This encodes CASSPSGLSEQYF.

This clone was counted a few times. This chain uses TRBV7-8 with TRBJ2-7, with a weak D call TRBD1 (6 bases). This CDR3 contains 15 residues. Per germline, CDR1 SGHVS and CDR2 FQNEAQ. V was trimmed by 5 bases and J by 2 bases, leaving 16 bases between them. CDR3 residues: CASSVGRDKAYEQYF. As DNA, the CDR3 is TGTGCCAGCAGCGTCGGCCGGGACAAAGCCTACGAGCAGTACTTC. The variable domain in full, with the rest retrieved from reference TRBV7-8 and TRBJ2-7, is GAGVSQSPRYKVAKRGQDVALRCDPISGHVSLFWYQQALGQGPEFLTYFQNEAQLDKSGLPSDRFFAERPEGSVSTLKIQRTQQEDSAVYLCASSVGRDKAYEQYFGPGTRLTVT.

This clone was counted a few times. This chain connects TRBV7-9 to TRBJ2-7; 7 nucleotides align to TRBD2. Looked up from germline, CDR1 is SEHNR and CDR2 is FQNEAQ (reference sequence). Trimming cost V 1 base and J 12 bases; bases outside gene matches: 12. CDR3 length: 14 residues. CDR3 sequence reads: CASSLVPGERGPYF. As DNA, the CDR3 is TGTGCCAGCAGCTTAGTGCCGGGGGAGCGGGGCCCGTACTTC.

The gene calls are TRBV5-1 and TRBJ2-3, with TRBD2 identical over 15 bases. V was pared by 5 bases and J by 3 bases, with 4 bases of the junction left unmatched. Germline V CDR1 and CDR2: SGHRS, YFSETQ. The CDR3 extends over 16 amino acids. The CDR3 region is CASRPGTSGGTDTQYF. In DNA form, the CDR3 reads TGCGCCAGCAGACCGGGGACTAGCGGGGGGACAGATACGCAGTATTTT.

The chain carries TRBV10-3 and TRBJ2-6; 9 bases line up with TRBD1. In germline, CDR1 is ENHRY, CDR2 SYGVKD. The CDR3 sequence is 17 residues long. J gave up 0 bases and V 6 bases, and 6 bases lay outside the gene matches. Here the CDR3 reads CAISETGGYSGANVLTF. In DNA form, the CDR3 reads TGTGCCATCAGCGAGACAGGGGGATACTCTGGGGCCAACGTCCTGACTTTC.

The CDR3 nucleotides read TGTGCCAGCAGTTTGGGCAGAGGGGCCAAAAACATTCAGTACTTC. Translating it yields CASSLGRGAKNIQYF. This sequence joins TRBV28 and TRBJ2-4, with D possibly TRBD2 on 5 matching bases. Trimming cost V 3 bases and J 1 base, with 10 bases left between them. The germline CDR1 and CDR2 sequences are MDHEN and SYDVKM. The length of the CDR3 is 15 residues.

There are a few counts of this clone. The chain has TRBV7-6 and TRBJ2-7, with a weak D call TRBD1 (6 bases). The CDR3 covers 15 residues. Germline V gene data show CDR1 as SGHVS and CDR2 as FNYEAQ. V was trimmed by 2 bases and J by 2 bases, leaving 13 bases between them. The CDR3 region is CASSLIAGVAYEQYF. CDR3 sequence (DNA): TGTGCCAGCAGCTTAATCGCAGGGGTGGCCTACGAGCAGTACTTC.